The 2 T cell receptor beta chains below come from one sample, sequenced in a study of T-cell memory formation after mild COVID-19. TCRdb recomputed calls from the 5' RACE reads with MiXCR, one row per CDR3 protein. The table records around 210,000 distinct CDR3 sequences, just over 9.5% of them present only once. Sequencing was carried out using PBMCs or a T cell subset sorted from them (not recorded which). The source is a man aged 18 to 30 who had mild COVID-19 (a few samples of this study predate the infection). Cell type and time point are not known.

The rearrangement links TRBV25-1 to TRBJ2-3; D uncertain. Trimming removed 7 bases at V and 1 base at J, with 12 bases between. From germline, CDR1 is MGHDK and CDR2 SYGVNS. This CDR3 has 14 amino acids. The CDR3 DNA sequence: TGTGCCAGCACCCAGAGACACGGCACAGATACGCAGTATTTT. It is translated as CASTQRHGTDTQYF. Full variable domain (rest looked up from reference TRBV25-1 and TRBJ2-3): EADIYQTPRYLVIGTGKKITLECSQTMGHDKMYWYQQDPGMELHLIHYSYGVNSTEKGDLSSESTVSRIRTEHFPLTLESARPSHTSQYLCASTQRHGTDTQYFGPGTRLTVL.

This clonotype showed up many times. The chain combines TRBV7-9 with TRBJ2-5, with TRBD2 matching over 9 bases. Trimming removed 5 bases from V and 7 bases from J; junction bases left unmatched: 8. Germline V lookup: CDR1 SEHNR, CDR2 FQNEAQ (reference sequence). The CDR3 extends over 14 amino acids. The CDR3, as DNA: TGTGCCAGCAGCGAGGGACTAGCCGGCTCGACCCAGTACTTC. Its protein product is CASSEGLAGSTQYF. Full variable domain (missing parts from reference TRBV7-9 and TRBJ2-5): DTGVSQNPRHKITKRGQNVTFRCDPISEHNRLYWYRQTLGQGPEFLTYFQNEAQLEKSRLLSDRFSAERPKGSFSTLEIQRTEQGDSAMYLCASSEGLAGSTQYFGPGTRLLVL.